These 14 T cell receptor beta chains originate from one sample sequenced in a study of human T cells and chemical hapten exposure. The time point denotes: healthy volunteer bleed at 2 weeks. The total RNA was obtained from whole blood that was not fractionated. Each CDR3 protein is one row after TCRdb ran MiXCR on the RACE reads. The sample yields roughly 130,000 distinct CDR3 sequences, approximately 8.3% seen once. Sample: whole blood. The receptor source for this set is a male donor in good health. Some clones in this sample may be carry-over from other donors' samples.

This clonotype occurred many times. The V call is TRBV20-1, the J call TRBJ1-6, with D maybe TRBD1 (6 bases). Germline lookup yields CDR1 DFQATT and CDR2 SNEGSKA (reference sequence). CDR3 length: 13 residues. V was clipped by 6 bases and J by 6 bases, with 12 bases between them. CDR3 amino acids: CSAAQGPNSPLHF. The CDR3 DNA reads as TGCAGTGCAGCACAGGGACCTAATTCACCCCTCCACTTT.

The gene calls are TRBV27 and TRBJ2-1; 8 nucleotides align to TRBD2. CDR1 and CDR2 (germline): MNHEY, SMNVEV (reference sequence). The CDR3 has 16 residues. V was pared by 6 bases and J by 2 bases, with 9 bases of the junction left unmatched. The CDR3 reads CASSIAGKAAYNEQFF. The CDR3 region has the DNA TGTGCCAGCAGCATAGCGGGAAAGGCGGCCTACAATGAGCAGTTCTTC.

This clonotype was picked up a small number of times. The chain carries TRBV6-1 and TRBJ2-3; 8 bases agree with TRBD2. The CDR3 covers 17 residues. Per the germline V gene, CDR1 is MNHNS and CDR2 is SASEGT. Unmatched junction bases numbered 6, after V lost 1 base and J lost 0 bases. The CDR3 nucleotides are TGTGCCAGCAGTGAAGGTTGGGTAGCGGGGAGCACAGATACGCAGTATTTT. It translates to CASSEGWVAGSTDTQYF.

This clonotype was seen ten or more times. The CDR3 reads CAWTNARNTEAFF. The CDR3 DNA is TGTGCCTGGACCAACGCCCGTAACACTGAAGCTTTCTTT. This rearrangement joins TRBV30 to TRBJ1-1; D not certain. This CDR3 is built from 13 residues. V lost 4 bases and J lost 2, with 11 bases in between. Germline V lookup: CDR1 GTSNPN, CDR2 SVGIG (reference sequence).

The J gene is TRBJ2-1, the V gene TRBV6-1; 9 bases map to TRBD1. The CDR3 extends over 16 amino acids. The germline V gene has CDR1 MNHNS and CDR2 SASEGT. Unmatched junction bases numbered 6, after V lost 1 base and J lost 5 bases. The CDR3 sequence: CASSEGSGTGNNEQFF. The DNA for the CDR3 is TGTGCCAGCAGTGAAGGGTCCGGGACAGGGAACAATGAGCAGTTCTTC.

This clonotype was detected many times. The chain links TRBV5-1 to TRBJ1-2, with D uncertain. The germline CDR1 and CDR2 sequences are SGHRS and YFSETQ. V was cut by 2 bases and J by 8 bases, with 10 bases left in between. This CDR3 has 12 amino acids. The CDR3 spells CASSLSTTGYTF. The CDR3 DNA sequence: TGCGCCAGCAGCTTATCTACTACGGGCTACACCTTC.

V usage is TRBV2 and J usage is TRBJ2-1; D remains unclear. The CDR3 has 12 amino acids. CDR1 and CDR2 (germline): SNHLY, FYNNEI. V shed 6 bases and J shed 4 bases, with 7 bases lying between them. This CDR3 reads CASSPDYNEQFF. Written as DNA, the CDR3 is TGTGCCAGCAGCCCAGATTACAATGAGCAGTTCTTC.

In its sample, this clonotype was seen once. The rearrangement joins TRBV12-3 or TRBV12-4 to TRBJ2-6, with 12 nucleotides matching TRBD2. This CDR3 region has 17 residues. Trimming at V came to 6 bases and at J to 0 bases, leaving 3 bases not matched to a gene. For the CDR3, the DNA is TGTGCCAGCAGGGGACTAGCGGGCTTCTCTGGGGCCAACGTCCTGACTTTC. Protein sequence: CASRGLAGFSGANVLTF.

In this sample, this clonotype turned up many times. The rearrangement uses TRBV4-3 and TRBJ1-1; maybe TRBD1 (5 bases). With 0 bases removed from V and 0 bases from J, the gap between germline ends came to 11 bases. Germline CDR1 reads LGHNA; CDR2 reads YSLEER. This CDR3 contains 16 residues. The CDR3 coding sequence is TGCGCCAGCAGCCAAGAGACAGCGGGCTTGAACACTGAAGCTTTCTTT. Amino acid sequence: CASSQETAGLNTEAFF.

This clonotype has a count of ten or more. The V gene is TRBV6-5, the J gene TRBJ1-1; 7 nucleotides agree with TRBD1. J lost 3 bases, V lost 6 bases, and 7 bases had no gene match. CDR3 length: 14 amino acids. Germline lookup yields CDR1 MNHEY and CDR2 SVGAGI. The CDR3 DNA reads as TGTGCCAGCAGCCACAGGGGTGAGCACACTGAAGCTTTCTTT. Translation gives CASSHRGEHTEAFF.

A few counts support this clonotype. J is TRBJ2-1 and V is TRBV12-3 or TRBV12-4; 7 nucleotides align to TRBD1. Losses at the gene ends were 3 bases for V and 5 bases for J; bases not matched to a gene: 7. The CDR3 spans 15 residues. In DNA form, the CDR3 reads TGTGCCAGCAGTTTCCCTGGACAGGAGCACAATGAGCAGTTCTTC. Its protein is CASSFPGQEHNEQFF.

This sequence joins TRBV19 and TRBJ1-1; D gene uncertain. CDR3 size: 13 residues. CDR1 and CDR2 from the germline V gene are LNHDA and SQIVND (reference sequence). Trimming shortened V by 5 bases and J by 10 bases, and 17 bases separated the two germline ends. The CDR3 DNA sequence: TGTGCCAGTAGTTTAAAAACCCGGACCCCAGCTTTCTTT. Translation gives CASSLKTRTPAFF.

This clonotype has ten or more counts. V usage is TRBV5-1 and J usage is TRBJ1-3; 9 nucleotides match TRBD1. Looked up from germline, CDR1 is SGHRS and CDR2 is YFSETQ. The CDR3 is 18 amino acids. The junction had 9 bases not matched to a gene; V was cut back by 0 bases and J by 2 bases. The CDR3 DNA follows: TGCGCCAGCAGCTTGGGGCTGGGACAGGGACCTGCTGGAAACACCATATATTTT. Translated: CASSLGLGQGPAGNTIYF.

J is TRBJ1-5 and V is TRBV19; D uncertain. Trimming pared 4 bases from V and 2 bases from J, leaving 18 bases between. Germline V gives CDR1 LNHDA, CDR2 SQIVND (reference sequence). The CDR3 spans 17 residues. The CDR3 bases are TGTGCCAGTAGTAAACTTGCAGGTCCTGGGGGCAATCAGCCCCAGCATTTT. Protein product: CASSKLAGPGGNQPQHF.